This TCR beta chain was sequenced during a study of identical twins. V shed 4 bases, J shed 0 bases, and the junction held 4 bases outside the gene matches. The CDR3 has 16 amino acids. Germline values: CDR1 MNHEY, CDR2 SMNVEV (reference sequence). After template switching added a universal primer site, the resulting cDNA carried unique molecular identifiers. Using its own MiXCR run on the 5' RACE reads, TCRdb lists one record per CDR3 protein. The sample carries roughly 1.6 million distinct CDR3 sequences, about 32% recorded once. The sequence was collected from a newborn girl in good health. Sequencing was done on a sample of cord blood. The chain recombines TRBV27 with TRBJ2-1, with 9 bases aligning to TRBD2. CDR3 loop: CASSSISGGSYNEQFF. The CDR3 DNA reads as TGTGCCAGCAGTTCTATTAGCGGGGGCTCCTACAATGAGCAGTTCTTC.